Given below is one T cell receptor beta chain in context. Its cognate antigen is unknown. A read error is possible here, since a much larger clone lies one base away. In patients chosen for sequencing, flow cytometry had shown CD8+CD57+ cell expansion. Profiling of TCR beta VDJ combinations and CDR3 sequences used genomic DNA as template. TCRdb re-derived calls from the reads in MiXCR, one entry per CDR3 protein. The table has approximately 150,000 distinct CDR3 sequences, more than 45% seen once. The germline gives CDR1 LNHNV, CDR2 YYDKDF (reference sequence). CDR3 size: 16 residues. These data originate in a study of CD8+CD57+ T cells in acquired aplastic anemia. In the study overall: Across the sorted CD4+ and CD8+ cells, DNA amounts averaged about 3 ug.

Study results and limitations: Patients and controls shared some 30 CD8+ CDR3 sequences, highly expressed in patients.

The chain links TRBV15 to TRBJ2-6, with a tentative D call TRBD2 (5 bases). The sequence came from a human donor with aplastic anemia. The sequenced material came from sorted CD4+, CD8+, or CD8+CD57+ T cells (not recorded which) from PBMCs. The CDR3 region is CATSREGGFGTNVLTF. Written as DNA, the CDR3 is TGTGCCACCAGCAGAGAGGGCGGGTTTGGGACCAACGTCCTGACTTTC. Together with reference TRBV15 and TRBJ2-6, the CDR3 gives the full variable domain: DAMVIQNPRYQVTQFGKPVTLSCSQTLNHNVMYWYQQKSSQAPKLLFHYYDKDFNNEADTPDNFQSRRPNTSFCFLDIRSPGLGDTAMYLCATSREGGFGTNVLTFGAGSRLTVL.